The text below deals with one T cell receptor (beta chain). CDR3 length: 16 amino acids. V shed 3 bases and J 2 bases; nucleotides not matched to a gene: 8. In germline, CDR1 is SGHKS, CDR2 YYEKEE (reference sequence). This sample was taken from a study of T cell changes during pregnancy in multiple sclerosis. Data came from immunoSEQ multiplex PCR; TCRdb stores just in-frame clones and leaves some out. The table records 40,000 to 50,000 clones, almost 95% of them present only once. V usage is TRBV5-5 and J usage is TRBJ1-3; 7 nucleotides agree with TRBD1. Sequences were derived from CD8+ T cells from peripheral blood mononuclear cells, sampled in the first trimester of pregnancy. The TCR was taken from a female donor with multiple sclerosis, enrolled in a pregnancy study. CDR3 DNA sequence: TGTGCCAGCAGCTACCATTACAGGGGAACTGGAAACACCATATATTTT. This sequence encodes CASSYHYRGTGNTIYF.